This entry lists 29 T cell receptor beta chains sequenced from one sample in a study of response to subunit inactivated influenza vaccine. A single record per CDR3 protein comes from TCRdb applying MiXCR to the RT-PCR reads. The table shows about 620,000 distinct CDR3 sequences, with over 9.5% occurring only once. This specimen was PBMCs from blood, taken on the day of vaccination. All receptors derive from a man between 50 and 59 years old who received an inactivated influenza vaccine.

The rearrangement uses TRBV27 and TRBJ2-3; 7 bases fit TRBD2. The CDR3 runs to 13 residues. Trimming cost V 2 bases and J 6 bases; bases outside gene matches: 2. Germline values: CDR1 MNHEY, CDR2 SMNVEV (reference sequence). The CDR3 DNA follows: TGTGCCAGCAGTTTAGGGGGGGTGGATACGCAGTATTTT. Its protein is CASSLGGVDTQYF.

V usage is TRBV4-2 and J usage is TRBJ2-7; D unclear. Germline values: CDR1 LGHNA, CDR2 YNFKEQ. The CDR3 contains 14 residues. The V and J ends lost 0 bases and 3 bases respectively, with 9 bases between them. The DNA for the CDR3 is TGTGCCAGCAGCCAAGAGTCGGTAGGCTACGAGCAGTACTTC. Residues: CASSQESVGYEQYF.

The V gene is TRBV11-1, the J gene TRBJ2-1; no definite D call. This CDR3 contains 13 residues. V lost 2 bases and J lost 12, with 14 bases in between. Germline lookup yields CDR1 SGHAT and CDR2 FQDESV (reference sequence). CDR3 amino acids: CASSLSSVVGQFF. CDR3 nucleotide sequence: TGTGCCAGCAGCTTATCCTCCGTAGTGGGGCAGTTCTTC.

The J gene is TRBJ2-5, the V gene TRBV11-2; TRBD1 might be the D (6 bases). Per germline, CDR1 SGHAT and CDR2 FQNNGV. The CDR3 runs to 15 residues. The ends were cut back, 1 base at V and 1 base at J, with 10 bases in the middle. For the CDR3, the DNA is TGTGCCAGCAGCTTAGGCGGCAGGGGCCAAGAGACCCAGTACTTC. This translates into CASSLGGRGQETQYF.

This clonotype showed up just a few times. This chain uses TRBV20-1 with TRBJ2-7; a weak D match, TRBD1 (6 bases). Germline-derived CDR1 and CDR2 are DFQATT and SNEGSKA (reference sequence). CDR3 length: 11 amino acids. CDR3 coding DNA: TGCAAAGGACAGACCAGCTACGAGCAGTACTTC. Its protein product is CKGQTSYEQYF.

This clonotype appeared a few times. This chain links TRBV20-1 with TRBJ1-4; D may be TRBD1 (5 bases). Trimming removed 2 bases from V and 4 bases from J, with 8 bases in between. The CDR3 totals 13 residues. Germline V lookup: CDR1 DFQATT, CDR2 SNEGSKA (reference sequence). The CDR3 protein is CSARLGGNEKLFF. The CDR3 bases are TGCAGTGCTAGACTCGGGGGTAATGAAAAACTGTTTTTT.

The chain uses TRBV11-2 and TRBJ2-3; D gene uncertain. Between the trimmed V and J ends, which lost 5 bases and 4 bases, there was a span of 16 bases. The germline V gene has CDR1 SGHAT and CDR2 FQNNGV. The CDR3 runs to 15 residues. The DNA of the CDR3 is TGTGCCAGCAGCACTTCATTTGGGTTGGCAGATACGCAGTATTTT. It translates to CASSTSFGLADTQYF. The entire variable domain, with the rest obtained from reference TRBV11-2 and TRBJ2-3, is as follows: EAGVAQSPRYKIIEKRQSVAFWCNPISGHATLYWYQQILGQGPKLLIQFQNNGVVDDSQLPKDRFSAERLKGVDSTLKIQPAKLEDSAVYLCASSTSFGLADTQYFGPGTRLTVL.

This clonotype appeared many times. The rearrangement joins TRBV5-1 to TRBJ2-7; 10 bases match TRBD1. This CDR3 spans 16 amino acids. Losses at the gene ends were 0 bases for V and 2 bases for J; bases not matched to a gene: 5. In germline, CDR1 is SGHRS, CDR2 YFSETQ. CDR3 sequence: CASSLEGQGSTYEQYF. The DNA of the CDR3 is TGCGCCAGCAGCTTGGAGGGACAGGGGTCGACCTACGAGCAGTACTTC.

This clonotype was recorded a few times. The chain links TRBV7-6 to TRBJ1-4, with D uncertain. V lost 4 bases to trimming and J lost 8 bases, with 17 bases between them. There are 15 residues in the CDR3. Germline V gene lookup returns CDR1 SGHVS and CDR2 FNYEAQ. CDR3 amino acids: CASSYRAGPQEKLFF. In DNA, the CDR3 is TGTGCCAGCAGCTACCGTGCCGGGCCACAGGAAAAACTGTTTTTT.

The rearrangement links TRBV14 to TRBJ2-1; a possible D gene is TRBD1 (6 bases). The CDR3 is 16 amino acids. The V end was cut by 0 bases, the J end by 3 bases, with 12 bases between. Germline V gives CDR1 SGHDN, CDR2 FVKESK. The CDR3 is CASSQDLWTVYNEQFF. DNA for the CDR3: TGTGCCAGCAGCCAAGATCTGTGGACAGTCTACAATGAGCAGTTCTTC.

CDR3: CSAGRASETQYF. CDR3 DNA sequence: TGCAGCGCCGGGAGGGCGTCAGAGACCCAGTACTTC. The V gene is TRBV29-1, the J gene TRBJ2-5; 8 nucleotides match TRBD2. Looked up from germline, CDR1 is SQVTM and CDR2 is ANQGSEA. The length of the CDR3 is 12 residues. V shed 7 bases, J shed 4 bases, and the junction held 5 bases outside the gene matches.

The DNA for the CDR3 is TGTGCCAGCAGCCTACCGGGACGGTCTACCGGGGAGCTGTTTTTT. Translating it yields CASSLPGRSTGELFF. This chain joins TRBV6-1 and TRBJ2-2; TRBD1 or TRBD2 may be the D gene (5 bases each). The germline gives CDR1 MNHNS, CDR2 SASEGT. The V gene lost 6 bases and the J gene lost 5 bases, with 16 bases spanning the gap. This CDR3 region has 15 residues.

This clonotype was picked up many times. The V call is TRBV20-1, the J call TRBJ1-2, with no clear D. The V gene lost 5 bases and the J gene lost 5 bases, with 12 bases spanning the gap. CDR3 length equals 12 residues. Germline CDR1 reads DFQATT; CDR2 reads SNEGSKA (reference sequence). The CDR3 sequence is CSALLGGYGYTF. The CDR3 nucleotides read TGCAGTGCTCTGTTAGGAGGTTATGGCTACACCTTC.

The chain carries TRBV5-5 and TRBJ2-3, with a weak D call TRBD2 (6 bases). V was shortened by 4 bases and J by 6 bases, with 18 bases between the two germline ends. This CDR3 is built from 15 residues. Germline lookup yields CDR1 SGHKS and CDR2 YYEKEE (reference sequence). The CDR3 DNA is TGTGCCAGCAGCGGGCTGGGGGGAAACTCTGATACGCAGTATTTT. Amino acid sequence: CASSGLGGNSDTQYF. The full variable domain, completed using reference TRBV5-5 and TRBJ2-3, is DAGVTQSPTHLIKTRGQQVTLRCSPISGHKSVSWYQQVLGQGPQFIFQYYEKEERGRGNFPDRFSARQFPNYSSELNVNALLLGDSALYLCASSGLGGNSDTQYFGPGTRLTVL.

This clonotype turned up a few times. The CDR3 reads CSARGDTGTEAFF. Here the CDR3 DNA reads TGCAGTGCTAGGGGAGACACGGGGACTGAAGCTTTCTTT. The chain couples TRBV20-1 to TRBJ1-1, with unresolved D. V gave up 3 bases and J gave up 5 bases, with 13 bases separating them. CDR1 and CDR2 from the germline V gene are DFQATT and SNEGSKA (reference sequence). The CDR3 is 13 residues long.

The table lists this clonotype with many counts. This chain uses TRBV20-1 with TRBJ2-2; TRBD1 agrees at 11 bases. Trimming took 4 bases from V and 4 from J; bases not matched to a gene: 14. The CDR3 runs to 18 residues. The V gene's germline CDR1 is DFQATT and CDR2 SNEGSKA (reference sequence). CDR3: CSAKYPSGQGAGTGELFF. In nucleotides, the CDR3 is TGCAGTGCTAAATATCCTTCAGGACAGGGGGCGGGCACCGGGGAGCTGTTTTTT.

This clonotype was seen only a few times. V gene TRBV6-5 combines with J gene TRBJ2-3; D may be TRBD1 (6 bases). The CDR3 is 16 residues long. V was pared by 4 bases and J by 0 bases, with 14 bases between. The germline CDR1 and CDR2 sequences are MNHEY and SVGAGI. In DNA, the CDR3 is TGTGCCAGCAGTTCGACAGGCGCCTCTAGCACAGATACGCAGTATTTT. Translating gives CASSSTGASSTDTQYF.

This rearrangement joins TRBV6-1 to TRBJ2-2; 8 bases agree with TRBD1. After removal of 2 bases from V and 5 bases from J, the junction contained 4 bases not matched to a gene. Germline V gene data show CDR1 as MNHNS and CDR2 as SASEGT. This CDR3 comprises 15 residues. The CDR3 nucleotides are TGTGCCAGCAGTGAACAGGGGGCGCTTACCGGGGAGCTGTTTTTT. This sequence encodes CASSEQGALTGELFF.

This clonotype has ten or more counts. The J gene is TRBJ1-2, the V gene TRBV4-1; D possibly corresponds to TRBD1 (6 bases). The germline CDR1 and CDR2 sequences are MGHRA and YSYEKL. The CDR3 is 15 residues long. Between the trimmed V and J ends, which lost 1 base and 4 bases, there was a span of 13 bases. The CDR3 loop reads CASSQALTGFYGYTF. CDR3 nucleotides: TGCGCCAGCAGCCAAGCCCTTACAGGGTTCTATGGCTACACCTTC.

This clonotype was seen a handful of times. The chain is built from TRBV3-1 and TRBJ2-7, with D unclear. The CDR3 runs to 12 residues. Trimming removed 0 bases at V and 6 bases at J, with 6 bases between. The germline CDR1 and CDR2 sequences are LGHDT and YNNKEL (reference sequence). CDR3 loop: CASSQEGSEQYF. Written as DNA, the CDR3 is TGTGCCAGCAGCCAAGAGGGTAGCGAGCAGTACTTC.

This clonotype was observed a handful of times. The chain is built from TRBV9 and TRBJ1-2; D unresolved. V lost 3 bases to trimming and J lost 4 bases, with 4 bases between them. This CDR3 is built from 11 residues. Germline values: CDR1 SGDLS, CDR2 YYNGEE. The CDR3 reads CASSGLYGYTF. The CDR3 DNA reads TGTGCCAGCAGCGGCCTCTATGGCTACACCTTC.

The J gene is TRBJ1-5, the V gene TRBV6-2 or TRBV6-3; 12 nucleotides match TRBD1. Germline V gene lookup returns CDR1 MNHEY and CDR2 SVGEGT. This CDR3 is 16 amino acids long. Losses at the gene ends were 5 bases for V and 6 bases for J; bases not matched to a gene: 8. CDR3 nucleotides: TGTGCCAGCAGTCAACCAAGGGACAGGGGGCGTCAGCCCCAGCATTTT. Protein sequence: CASSQPRDRGRQPQHF.

The chain combines TRBV28 with TRBJ2-7; the match to TRBD1 covers 7 bases. The CDR3 is 15 amino acids. Germline assignment: CDR1 MDHEN and CDR2 SYDVKM. Germline trimming cut 6 bases from V and 5 bases from J; bases unmatched to any gene: 13. As DNA, the CDR3 is TGTGCCAGCAGCCAACTGCCAGGGGGTATCGACGAGCAGTACTTC. This codes for CASSQLPGGIDEQYF.

The chain is built from TRBV29-1 and TRBJ2-7; 9 positions agree with TRBD1. V lost 5 bases, J lost 5 bases, and 13 bases stayed unmatched. Germline CDR1 and CDR2: SQVTM and ANQGSEA. The CDR3 length is 15 residues. This CDR3 is CSVRTGTGFTNEQYF. In nucleotides, the CDR3 is TGCAGCGTTCGAACCGGGACAGGGTTCACCAACGAGCAGTACTTC.

This clonotype occurred once. The chain carries TRBV7-9 and TRBJ2-3; 9 nucleotides agree with TRBD2. The CDR3 consists of 16 residues. CDR1 SEHNR and CDR2 FQNEAQ come from the germline V gene (reference sequence). Germline trimming cut 3 bases from V and 0 bases from J; bases unmatched to any gene: 4. The CDR3 reads CASSFSGGASTDTQYF. The CDR3 coding sequence is TGTGCCAGCAGCTTTAGCGGGGGTGCTAGCACAGATACGCAGTATTTT.

Notes on this clonotype: A much larger clone lies one base from this, so it may be a read error. The CDR3 carries no conserved terminal phenylalanine or tryptophan, so it likely arises from a read error. The genes are TRBV7-9 and TRBJ2-5; D unresolved. The V gene's germline CDR1 is SEHNR and CDR2 FQNEAQ (reference sequence). V lost 0 bases to trimming and J lost 2 bases, with 13 bases between them. This CDR3 has 16 amino acids. The CDR3 DNA is TGTGCCAGCAGCTTAGCGTTAGCAGGCGGACAAGAGACCCAGTACTCC. It codes for CASSLALAGGQETQYS.

CDR3 protein: CASSTLDLAKNIQYF. As DNA, the CDR3 is TGTGCCAGCAGTACACTTGACTTAGCCAAAAACATTCAGTACTTC. The chain recombines TRBV6-2 or TRBV6-3 with TRBJ2-4; D is unclear. V gave up 5 bases and J gave up 0 bases, with 11 bases separating them. CDR3 length equals 15 residues. Germline V gene sequence: CDR1 MNHEY, CDR2 SVGEGT.

Only a few counts were recorded for this clonotype. The chain links TRBV5-6 to TRBJ2-3; the D is unclear. Trimming took off 4 bases at V and 5 bases at J, with 11 bases between the two ends. Looked up from germline, CDR1 is SGHDT and CDR2 is YYEEEE. The length of the CDR3 is 13 residues. In DNA form, the CDR3 reads TGTGCCAGCAGCCCTGGAACGCGAGATACGCAGTATTTT. Translating it yields CASSPGTRDTQYF.

A few counts support this clonotype. This chain joins TRBV21-1 and TRBJ2-7; no check of the table's D call, TRBD1, against the DNA was made. TRBV21-1 is noted as a pseudogene. This CDR3 spans 15 amino acids. CDR3 loop: CASSKGAGVLYEQYF. CDR3 bases: TGTGCCAGCAGCAAAGGGGCAGGGGTCCTCTACGAGCAGTACTTC.